This T cell receptor beta chain originates from a study of cytomegalovirus exposure and HLA in healthy donors. PCR amplification relied on 60 Vbeta primers (plus 13 Jbeta primers). Clones were read by immunoSEQ multiplex PCR, and TCRdb kept only the in-frame ones, dropping some. The table shows about 100,000 clones, with roughly 80% occurring only once. The germline CDR1 and CDR2 sequences are LGHNT and FRNRAP. The CDR3 runs to 15 residues. The ends were cut back, 6 bases at V and 2 bases at J, with 14 bases in the middle. J is TRBJ2-1 and V is TRBV12-5; weak D call: TRBD1 (5 bases). The sequence was obtained from a female donor in good health and CMV-seropositive. Sequenced material: PBMCs. In DNA, the CDR3 is TGTGCTAGTGGATTTGGGGCCCGTGCCTACAATGAGCAGTTCTTC. Protein: CASGFGARAYNEQFF.